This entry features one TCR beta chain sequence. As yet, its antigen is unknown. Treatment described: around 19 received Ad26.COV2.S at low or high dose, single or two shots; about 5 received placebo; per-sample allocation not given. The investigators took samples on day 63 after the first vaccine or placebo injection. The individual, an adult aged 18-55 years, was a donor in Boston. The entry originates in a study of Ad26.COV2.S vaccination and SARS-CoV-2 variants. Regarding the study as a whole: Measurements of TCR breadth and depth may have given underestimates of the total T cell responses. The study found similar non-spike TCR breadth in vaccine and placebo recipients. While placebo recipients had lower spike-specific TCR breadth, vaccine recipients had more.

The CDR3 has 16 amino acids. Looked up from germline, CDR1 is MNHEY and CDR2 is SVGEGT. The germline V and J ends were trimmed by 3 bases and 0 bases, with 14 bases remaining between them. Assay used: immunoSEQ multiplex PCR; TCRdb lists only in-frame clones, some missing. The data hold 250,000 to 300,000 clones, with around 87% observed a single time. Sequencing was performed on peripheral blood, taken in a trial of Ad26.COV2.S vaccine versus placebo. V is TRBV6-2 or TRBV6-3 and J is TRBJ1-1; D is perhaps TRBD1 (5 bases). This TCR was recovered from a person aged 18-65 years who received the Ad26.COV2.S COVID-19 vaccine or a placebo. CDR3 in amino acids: CASSYGGEGLNTEAFF. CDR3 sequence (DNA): TGTGCCAGCAGTTATGGGGGAGAGGGGTTGAACACTGAAGCTTTCTTT.